These 29 T cell receptor beta chains were all obtained from the same sample, sequenced in a study of T cells in Graves' hyperthyroidism and ophthalmopathy. From RNA transcripts, TCR beta CDR3 regions were amplified. HTBI primers were the set used in a first-round RT-PCR of the TCR CDR3. TCRdb ran MiXCR on the multiplex PCR reads and lists one entry per CDR3 protein. The sample includes 480,000 or so distinct CDR3 sequences, around an eighth of them seen just once. The specimen was blood. The receptors were sampled from a young woman with Graves' hyperthyroidism.

The table lists this clonotype with a few counts. The rearrangement links TRBV3-1 to TRBJ2-7, with 11 bases fitting TRBD2. V lost 2 bases to trimming and J lost 3 bases; unmatched junction nucleotides: 6. The CDR3 is made up of 16 amino acids. Germline assignment: CDR1 LGHDT and CDR2 YNNKEL (reference sequence). The CDR3, as DNA: TGTGCCAGCAGCCAAAGGGCTAGCGGGGGGAGCTACGAGCAGTACTTC. It translates to CASSQRASGGSYEQYF.

The rearrangement joins TRBV7-4 to TRBJ1-1; 8 bases match TRBD1. J lost 1 base, V lost 7 bases, and 11 bases had no gene match. Germline CDR1 reads SGHVT; CDR2 reads SQSDAQ. The length of the CDR3 is 16 residues. CDR3 region: CASTSRTGPPNTEAFF. The CDR3 DNA reads TGTGCCAGCACCTCTAGGACAGGGCCGCCGAACACTGAAGCTTTCTTT. The variable domain in full, with the rest retrieved from reference TRBV7-4 and TRBJ1-1, is GAGVSQSPRYKVAKRGRDVALRCDSISGHVTLYWYRQTLGQGSEVLTYSQSDAQRDKSGRPSGRFSAERPERSVSTLKIQRTEQGDSAVYLCASTSRTGPPNTEAFFGQGTRLTVV.

Many counts were recorded for this clonotype. The chain couples TRBV11-2 to TRBJ1-4, with unresolved D. This CDR3 is built from 12 residues. Germline V lookup: CDR1 SGHAT, CDR2 FQNNGV. V was pared by 2 bases and J by 9 bases, with 7 bases between. The CDR3 protein is CASSLNSQKLFF. In DNA form, the CDR3 reads TGTGCCAGCAGCTTAAACAGCCAAAAACTGTTTTTT. The whole variable domain, filled in from reference TRBV11-2 and TRBJ1-4, reads EAGVAQSPRYKIIEKRQSVAFWCNPISGHATLYWYQQILGQGPKLLIQFQNNGVVDDSQLPKDRFSAERLKGVDSTLKIQPAKLEDSAVYLCASSLNSQKLFFGSGTQLSVL.

Details on this clonotype: This may come from a read error, since a much larger clone is one base off. V gene TRBV19 combines with J gene TRBJ2-5, with 15 bases matching TRBD2. Per germline, CDR1 LNHDA and CDR2 SQIVND (reference sequence). CDR3 length: 18 amino acids. The junction had 13 bases not matched to a gene; V was cut back by 6 bases and J by 5 bases. The CDR3 spells CASSPGLAGGPTGETQYF. CDR3 nucleotides: TGTGCCAGTAGCCCGGGACTAGCGGGAGGCCCAACGGGGGAGACCCAGTACTTC.

This clonotype was detected only a few times. This rearrangement joins TRBV4-1 to TRBJ1-2; tentative D call: TRBD1 (6 bases). Germline V lookup: CDR1 MGHRA, CDR2 YSYEKL. The V end lost 2 bases, the J end lost 3 bases, and 10 bases lay between the germline ends. The CDR3 sequence is 14 residues long. CDR3 residues: CASSQSGVDYGYTF. CDR3 nucleotides: TGCGCCAGCAGCCAATCAGGGGTCGACTATGGCTACACCTTC.

This clonotype was recorded at least ten times. The rearrangement uses TRBV27 and TRBJ1-1; no clear D. With 8 bases removed from V and 0 bases from J, the gap between germline ends came to 16 bases. The CDR3 extends over 15 amino acids. The germline CDR1 and CDR2 sequences are MNHEY and SMNVEV (reference sequence). CDR3 sequence (DNA): TGTGCCAGCCACGAACGCGGAGTCATGAACACTGAAGCTTTCTTT. It translates to CASHERGVMNTEAFF.

Only one count was recorded for this clonotype. This chain links TRBV19 with TRBJ1-5; D is unclear. V lost 6 bases to trimming and J lost 4 bases, with 7 bases between them. The CDR3 length is 12 residues. The germline V gene encodes CDR1 LNHDA and CDR2 SQIVND (reference sequence). The CDR3, as DNA: TGTGCCAGTAGAAGCCCAAATCAGCCCCAGCATTTT. Protein product: CASRSPNQPQHF.

This clonotype was detected a few times. The V gene is TRBV5-6, the J gene TRBJ2-1, with 12 positions matching TRBD2. Germline CDR1 and CDR2: SGHDT and YYEEEE. This CDR3 has 16 residues. V shed 0 bases and J 9 bases; nucleotides not matched to a gene: 7. CDR3: CASSLAGTSGFLEQFF. CDR3 in DNA: TGTGCCAGCAGCTTGGCCGGGACTAGCGGGTTTCTTGAGCAGTTCTTC. Variable domain in full (rest from reference TRBV5-6 and TRBJ2-1): DAGVTQSPTHLIKTRGQQVTLRCSPKSGHDTVSWYQQALGQGPQFIFQYYEEEERQRGNFPDRFSGHQFPNYSSELNVNALLLGDSALYLCASSLAGTSGFLEQFFGPGTRLTVL.

This clonotype showed up many times. V and J are TRBV11-3 and TRBJ2-1, with 7 bases aligning to TRBD1. CDR3 length: 15 amino acids. V gave up 1 base and J gave up 7 bases; unmatched junction bases: 7. Germline values: CDR1 SGHNT, CDR2 YENEEA. Here the CDR3 DNA reads TGTGCCAGCAGCTTAGGAACTAGGACAGGAAATGAGCAGTTCTTC. Its protein is CASSLGTRTGNEQFF.

The chain employs TRBV6-6 and TRBJ2-5, with TRBD2 matching 8 bases. V lost 0 bases and J lost 5; bases outside the gene matches: 5. Germline CDR1 is MNHNY and CDR2 is SVGAGI (reference sequence). The CDR3 loop spans 15 amino acids. CDR3 coding DNA: TGTGCCAGCAGTTACTCGCGGGAGGAGAGGGAGACCCAGTACTTC. Translating gives CASSYSREERETQYF.

The sample holds a few counts of this clonotype. The V gene is TRBV2, the J gene TRBJ2-1, with a weak D call TRBD1 (5 bases). V lost 6 bases and J lost 6, with 9 bases in between. Per germline, CDR1 SNHLY and CDR2 FYNNEI. There are 12 residues in the CDR3. The CDR3 DNA sequence: TGTGCCAGCAGGCGTCAGGGCAATGAGCAGTTCTTC. Residues: CASRRQGNEQFF.

The rearrangement joins TRBV4-1 to TRBJ1-1; D is ambiguous. Trimming pared 1 base from V and 1 base from J, leaving 13 bases between. CDR1 is MGHRA and CDR2 is YSYEKL in the germline V gene. The CDR3 is made up of 16 amino acids. CDR3 in amino acids: CASSQGSQPTNTEAFF. The CDR3 region has the DNA TGCGCCAGCAGCCAAGGTTCACAGCCCACGAACACTGAAGCTTTCTTT.

This clonotype was counted many times. The chain links TRBV7-3 to TRBJ2-1; D ambiguous. The CDR3 contains 15 residues. Trimming left V 1 base short and J 8 bases short, with 15 bases between. Per the germline V gene, CDR1 is SGHTA and CDR2 is FQGTGA. The CDR3 protein is CASSLIGIDRYEQFF. The DNA for the CDR3 is TGTGCCAGCAGCTTAATTGGGATTGATAGGTATGAGCAGTTCTTC.

V gene TRBV19 combines with J gene TRBJ1-5; D gene ambiguous. The ends were cut back, 3 bases at V and 2 bases at J, with 11 bases in the middle. Looked up from germline, CDR1 is LNHDA and CDR2 is SQIVND (reference sequence). The CDR3 loop spans 15 amino acids. The CDR3 loop reads CASSMMTGGNQPQHF. The CDR3 DNA is TGTGCCAGTAGTATGATGACCGGTGGCAATCAGCCCCAGCATTTT.

The chain carries TRBV7-8 and TRBJ2-1; 10 bases are a match to TRBD2. The J segment lost 13 bases and the V segment lost 0 bases, leaving 9 bases of the junction unmatched. Germline CDR1 and CDR2: SGHVS and FQNEAQ. This CDR3 comprises 15 residues. Here the CDR3 reads CASSLALAGEVRQFF. DNA of the CDR3: TGTGCCAGCAGCTTAGCGCTAGCGGGAGAAGTGCGTCAGTTCTTC.

The chain links TRBV19 to TRBJ2-1; 11 nucleotides agree with TRBD2. The last part of the DNA fits TRBJ2-7 better; the J call may be wrong. Germline assignment: CDR1 LNHDA and CDR2 SQIVND (reference sequence). The length of the CDR3 is 17 residues. The CDR3 loop is CASRVGSGTSGYNEQYF. The CDR3 DNA follows: TGTGCCAGTCGCGTTGGATCCGGGACTAGCGGATACAATGAGCAGTACTTC.

This clonotype was counted many times. The V gene is TRBV11-3, the J gene TRBJ2-1; 11 bases are a match to TRBD2. The V gene's germline CDR1 is SGHNT and CDR2 YENEEA. The J segment lost 8 bases and the V segment lost 6 bases, leaving 9 bases of the junction unmatched. The CDR3 totals 15 residues. For the CDR3, the DNA is TGTGCCAGCAGTTTCCAAGGGACTAGCGGCCATGAGCAGTTCTTC. This translates into CASSFQGTSGHEQFF.

This clonotype occurred many times. The chain joins TRBV5-1 to TRBJ2-7, with D uncertain. The CDR3 covers 13 residues. V was shortened by 0 bases and J by 3 bases, with 7 bases between the two germline ends. Per germline, CDR1 SGHRS and CDR2 YFSETQ. CDR3 amino acids: CASSLGMGYEQYV. CDR3 sequence (DNA): TGCGCCAGCAGCTTGGGTATGGGCTACGAGCAGTACGTC.

The rearrangement links TRBV18 to TRBJ1-6, with D uncertain. This CDR3 is 12 amino acids long. Germline V gene sequence: CDR1 KGHSH, CDR2 LQKENI. The V end lost 0 bases, the J end lost 10 bases, and 4 bases lay between the germline ends. The CDR3 spells CASSPPDSPLHF. DNA for the CDR3: TGTGCCAGCTCACCACCGGACTCACCCCTCCACTTT.

The sample holds many counts of this clonotype. The rearrangement links TRBV20-1 to TRBJ2-7; no clear D. Germline V gene lookup returns CDR1 DFQATT and CDR2 SNEGSKA (reference sequence). The CDR3 totals 12 residues. V was cut by 6 bases and J by 3 bases, with 12 bases left in between. CDR3 region: CSAKPSNYEQYF. CDR3 bases: TGCAGTGCGAAGCCTAGTAACTACGAGCAGTACTTC.

This clonotype was seen many times. The CDR3 DNA follows: TGTGCCAGCAGCCTAAAAGGGGAAGCTTTCTTT. It specifies CASSLKGEAFF. The J gene is TRBJ1-1, the V gene TRBV11-3, with unresolved D. CDR1 SGHNT and CDR2 YENEEA come from the germline V gene. The CDR3 extends over 11 amino acids. V lost 5 bases and J 8 bases, leaving 9 bases between the germline ends.

The sample holds many counts of this clonotype. The CDR3 region is CASSEGRGEQFF. The CDR3 coding sequence is TGTGCCAGCAGCGAGGGGCGGGGTGAGCAGTTCTTC. The chain is built from TRBV9 and TRBJ2-1, with D possibly TRBD2 on 6 matching bases. Trimming cost V 3 bases and J 9 bases, with 10 bases left between them. In germline, CDR1 is SGDLS, CDR2 YYNGEE. The CDR3 spans 12 residues.

The table lists this clonotype with many counts. The V and J genes are TRBV28 and TRBJ2-7, with D maybe TRBD2 (6 bases). V lost 5 bases and J lost 2, with 16 bases in between. This CDR3 is built from 15 residues. CDR1 and CDR2 (germline): MDHEN, SYDVKM. Here the CDR3 reads CASSALTGLAYEQYF. In DNA, the CDR3 is TGTGCCAGCAGTGCCTTGACGGGACTCGCCTACGAGCAGTACTTC.

This clonotype was seen many times. This rearrangement joins TRBV19 to TRBJ1-5, with a weak D call TRBD1 (6 bases). CDR3 length: 13 amino acids. The V gene's germline CDR1 is LNHDA and CDR2 SQIVND (reference sequence). The V end lost 8 bases, the J end lost 10 bases, and 18 bases lay between the germline ends. The CDR3 loop reads CASWETGYGPQHF. The CDR3 nucleotides are TGTGCCAGTTGGGAGACAGGTTATGGACCCCAGCATTTT.

This clonotype was seen repeatedly, ten times or more. V usage is TRBV2 and J usage is TRBJ2-5, with TRBD2 matching over 10 bases. V lost 7 bases to trimming and J lost 4 bases; unmatched junction nucleotides: 9. In germline, CDR1 is SNHLY, CDR2 FYNNEI. The CDR3 has 15 residues. CDR3 amino acids: CASNIRLAGVETQYF. The CDR3 nucleotides read TGTGCCAGCAACATCCGGCTAGCGGGAGTAGAGACCCAGTACTTC.

This clonotype has a handful of counts. This chain uses TRBV10-3 with TRBJ1-3; TRBD1 matches at 8 bases. The CDR3 has 15 residues. From germline, CDR1 is ENHRY and CDR2 SYGVKD. V was pared by 4 bases and J by 3 bases, with 5 bases of the junction left unmatched. Here the CDR3 reads CAISVAGTGGNTIYF. Here the CDR3 DNA reads TGTGCCATCAGTGTGGCCGGGACAGGTGGAAACACCATATATTTT.

This clonotype was picked up a small number of times. The chain joins TRBV4-1 to TRBJ2-7; D uncertain. The CDR3 consists of 12 residues. With 3 bases removed from V and 6 bases from J, the gap between germline ends came to 9 bases. Per germline, CDR1 MGHRA and CDR2 YSYEKL. The CDR3, as DNA: TGCGCCAGCAGCCATCCAGCTAGCGAGCAGTACTTC. Protein product: CASSHPASEQYF.

This clonotype was seen ten or more times. The chain links TRBV11-2 to TRBJ2-2; D is unclear. The length of the CDR3 is 14 residues. Per the germline V gene, CDR1 is SGHAT and CDR2 is FQNNGV. V was shortened by 6 bases and J by 0 bases, with 8 bases between the two germline ends. In DNA form, the CDR3 reads TGTGCCAGCAGACCGAACCCGAACACCGGGGAGCTGTTTTTT. It translates to CASRPNPNTGELFF.

The genes are TRBV10-3 and TRBJ2-7, with TRBD2 identical over 10 bases. V was clipped by 10 bases and J by 0 bases; unmatched bases: 3. This CDR3 comprises 13 residues. The V gene's germline CDR1 is ENHRY and CDR2 SYGVKD. The CDR3 region has the DNA TGTGCCACCGGACTAGCGGTCTCCTACGAGCAGTACGTC. The encoded protein is CATGLAVSYEQYV.